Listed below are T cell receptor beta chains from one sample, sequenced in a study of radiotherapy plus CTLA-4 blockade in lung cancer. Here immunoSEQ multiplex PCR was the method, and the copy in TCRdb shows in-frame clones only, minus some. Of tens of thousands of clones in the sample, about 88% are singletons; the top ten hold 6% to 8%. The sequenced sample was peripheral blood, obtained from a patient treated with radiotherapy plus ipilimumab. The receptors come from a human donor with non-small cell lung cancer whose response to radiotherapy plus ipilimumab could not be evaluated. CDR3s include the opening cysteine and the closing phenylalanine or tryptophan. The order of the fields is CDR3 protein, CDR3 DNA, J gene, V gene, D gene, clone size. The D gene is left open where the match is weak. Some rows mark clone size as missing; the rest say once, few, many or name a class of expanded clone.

cdr3_aa: CASSLVSGRQNEKLFF
cdr3_nt: TGCGCCAGCAGCTTGGTGTCAGGTCGGCAGAATGAAAAACTGTTTTTT
j_call: TRBJ1-4
v_call: TRBV5-1
d_call: -
clone_size: -

cdr3_aa: CASSTPGGPKRQTQYF
cdr3_nt: TGCGCCAGCAGCACCCCGGGGGGGCCTAAGAGGCAGACCCAGTACTTC
j_call: TRBJ2-5
v_call: TRBV4-1
d_call: TRBD2
clone_size: -

cdr3_aa: CASSIPGTSGEQYF
cdr3_nt: TGTGCCAGTAGTATCCCCGGGACTTCGGGCGAGCAGTACTTC
j_call: TRBJ2-7
v_call: TRBV19
d_call: -
clone_size: -

cdr3_aa: CASSVVGGSSYEQYF
cdr3_nt: TGCGCCAGCAGTGTGGTGGGAGGGAGCTCCTACGAGCAGTACTTC
j_call: TRBJ2-7
v_call: TRBV10-2
d_call: TRBD2
clone_size: -

cdr3_aa: CASSFVEAAYNEQFF
cdr3_nt: TGTGCCAGCAGCTTCGTCGAAGCGGCCTACAATGAGCAGTTCTTC
j_call: TRBJ2-1
v_call: TRBV5-6
d_call: -
clone_size: -

cdr3_aa: CASSSTGGRDIQYF
cdr3_nt: TGTGCCAGCAGTTCTACGGGGGGGAGGGACATTCAGTACTTC
j_call: TRBJ2-4
v_call: TRBV7-2
d_call: TRBD2
clone_size: -

cdr3_aa: CASSSRDRSYEQYF
cdr3_nt: TGCGCCAGCAGTTCCAGGGACAGGAGCTACGAGCAGTACTTC
j_call: TRBJ2-7
v_call: TRBV5-1
d_call: TRBD1
clone_size: -

cdr3_aa: CASSIEAAAYQPQHF
cdr3_nt: TGTGCCAGTAGTATAGAAGCGGCGGCATATCAGCCCCAGCATTTT
j_call: TRBJ1-5
v_call: TRBV19
d_call: -
clone_size: -

cdr3_aa: CASSLSQQPREKLFF
cdr3_nt: TGTGCCAGCAGTTTATCGCAACAGCCACGTGAAAAACTGTTTTTT
j_call: TRBJ1-4
v_call: TRBV27
d_call: -
clone_size: few

cdr3_aa: CASSYPRGRGGAGELFF
cdr3_nt: TGTGCCAGCAGCTACCCTAGGGGGCGGGGGGGCGCCGGGGAGCTGTTTTTT
j_call: TRBJ2-2
v_call: TRBV9
d_call: TRBD2
clone_size: -

cdr3_aa: CASTLDSVNYGYTF
cdr3_nt: TGTGCCAGCACCCTGGACAGTGTTAACTATGGCTACACCTTC
j_call: TRBJ1-2
v_call: TRBV2
d_call: -
clone_size: -

cdr3_aa: CASSVALGGTEQFF
cdr3_nt: TGTGCCAGCAGCGTAGCTCTAGGCGGGACCGAGCAGTTCTTC
j_call: TRBJ2-1
v_call: TRBV9
d_call: -
clone_size: -

cdr3_aa: CASSLQGKDGYTF
cdr3_nt: TGTGCCAGCAGCTTACAGGGGAAAGATGGCTACACCTTC
j_call: TRBJ1-2
v_call: TRBV5-4
d_call: TRBD1
clone_size: -

cdr3_aa: CASSFLAGGTDTQYF
cdr3_nt: TGTGCCAGCAGCTTCCTAGCGGGGGGAACAGATACGCAGTATTTT
j_call: TRBJ2-3
v_call: TRBV7-9
d_call: TRBD2
clone_size: once

cdr3_aa: CASSSRGTDTQYF
cdr3_nt: TGTGCCAGCAGCTCCCGGGGCACAGATACGCAGTATTTT
j_call: TRBJ2-3
v_call: TRBV11-3
d_call: -
clone_size: -

cdr3_aa: CASSFRGRGSYEQYF
cdr3_nt: TGTGCCAGCAGTTTTCGCGGGAGAGGCTCCTACGAGCAGTACTTC
j_call: TRBJ2-7
v_call: TRBV28
d_call: TRBD2
clone_size: -

cdr3_aa: CASSQGAGQPQHF
cdr3_nt: TGTGCCAGCAGCCAGGGGGCCGGTCAGCCCCAGCATTTT
j_call: TRBJ1-5
v_call: TRBV7-8
d_call: TRBD1
clone_size: -

cdr3_aa: CASSLRGLGDIQYF
cdr3_nt: TGTGCCAGCAGCCTCAGGGGGCTCGGGGACATTCAGTACTTC
j_call: TRBJ2-4
v_call: TRBV7-9
d_call: TRBD1
clone_size: -

cdr3_aa: CASSPISGRSTDTQYF
cdr3_nt: TGTGCCAGTAGTCCCATTAGCGGGAGAAGCACAGATACGCAGTATTTT
j_call: TRBJ2-3
v_call: TRBV19
d_call: TRBD2
clone_size: few

cdr3_aa: CASSVQGAGQPQHF
cdr3_nt: TGTGCCAGCAGCGTCCAGGGGGCAGGCCAGCCCCAGCATTTT
j_call: TRBJ1-5
v_call: TRBV16
d_call: TRBD1
clone_size: -

cdr3_aa: CASSQSLAGGPNTGELFF
cdr3_nt: TGCGCCAGCAGCCAGTCACTAGCGGGAGGCCCGAACACCGGGGAGCTGTTTTTT
j_call: TRBJ2-2
v_call: TRBV4-3
d_call: TRBD2
clone_size: -

cdr3_aa: CASSSGVGNIQYF
cdr3_nt: TGTGCCAGCAGTTCAGGGGTCGGAAACATTCAGTACTTC
j_call: TRBJ2-4
v_call: TRBV27
d_call: -
clone_size: -

cdr3_aa: CASSGSLKGYGYTF
cdr3_nt: TGTGCCAGCAGTGGATCACTCAAGGGGTATGGCTACACCTTC
j_call: TRBJ1-2
v_call: TRBV2
d_call: -
clone_size: -

cdr3_aa: CASTHSGANVLTF
cdr3_nt: TGTGCCAGCACCCACTCAGGGGCCAACGTCCTGACTTTC
j_call: TRBJ2-6
v_call: TRBV27
d_call: -
clone_size: -

cdr3_aa: CASSPRERSYEQYF
cdr3_nt: TGTGCCAGCAGCCCCCGTGAGCGGTCCTACGAGCAGTACTTC
j_call: TRBJ2-7
v_call: TRBV7-9
d_call: -
clone_size: -

cdr3_aa: CASGLANTEAFF
cdr3_nt: TGTGCCAGCGGCCTGGCGAACACTGAAGCTTTCTTT
j_call: TRBJ1-1
v_call: TRBV2
d_call: -
clone_size: -

cdr3_aa: CASSGQGNVEQYF
cdr3_nt: TGTGCCAGCAGTGGCCAGGGTAACGTCGAGCAGTACTTC
j_call: TRBJ2-7
v_call: TRBV25-1
d_call: -
clone_size: -

cdr3_aa: CASSLGQNYGYTF
cdr3_nt: TGTGCCAGCAGTCTCGGACAGAACTATGGCTACACCTTC
j_call: TRBJ1-2
v_call: TRBV13
d_call: -
clone_size: -

cdr3_aa: CASSWREGPYEQYF
cdr3_nt: TGTGCCAGCAGTTGGCGGGAGGGCCCCTACGAGCAGTACTTC
j_call: TRBJ2-7
v_call: TRBV27
d_call: TRBD2
clone_size: -